These 32 T cell receptor beta chains were all obtained from the same sample, sequenced in a study of graft-versus-host responses after intestinal transplantation. Clones were sequenced by immunoSEQ multiplex PCR, and TCRdb holds only the in-frame ones, with some missing. The sample lists some 41,000 clones; over 90% were seen once. The input for sequencing was PBMCs, taken almost 750 days after intestinal transplantation. The receptor set was obtained from a human patient who received an intestinal transplant, so some T cells may come from the graft donor.

The rearrangement links TRBV5-4 to TRBJ1-2; a possible D gene is TRBD1 (6 bases). Per the germline V gene, CDR1 is SGHNT and CDR2 is YYREEE (reference sequence). Trimming cost V 0 bases and J 3 bases, with 6 bases left between them. The CDR3 contains 13 residues. The CDR3 here is CASSLDRDYGYTF. CDR3 nucleotides: TGTGCCAGCAGCTTGGACAGGGACTATGGCTACACCTTC.

The V and J genes are TRBV13 and TRBJ2-7; the D is unclear. The CDR3 has 14 amino acids. The V end was cut by 4 bases, the J end by 3 bases, with 13 bases between. The germline V gene encodes CDR1 PRHDT and CDR2 FYEKMQ (reference sequence). The CDR3: CASSSAASLYEQYF. The CDR3 DNA follows: TGTGCCAGCAGCTCCGCAGCGTCTCTCTACGAGCAGTACTTC.

The chain is built from TRBV10-2 and TRBJ2-5; D gene unclear. Trimming shortened V by 6 bases and J by 5 bases, and 7 bases separated the two germline ends. The CDR3 covers 11 residues. The germline CDR1 and CDR2 sequences are WSHSY and SAAADI. The CDR3, as DNA: TGCGCCAGCAGGGTGAGCGAGACCCAGTACTTC. This codes for CASRVSETQYF.

This clone was observed once. This chain links TRBV11-3 with TRBJ2-5; D gene unclear. The germline CDR1 and CDR2 sequences are SGHNT and YENEEA. With 1 base removed from V and 11 bases from J, the gap between germline ends came to 11 bases. The CDR3 runs 12 residues. The CDR3 DNA is TGTGCCAGCAGCTTAGGCGACACCGATCAGTACTTC. This translates into CASSLGDTDQYF.

The chain combines TRBV5-1 with TRBJ1-3, with TRBD1 matching 10 bases. CDR3 length: 16 amino acids. From germline, CDR1 is SGHRS and CDR2 YFSETQ. J lost 1 base, V lost 5 bases, and 6 bases had no gene match. CDR3 sequence: CASSQPGQGSGNTIYF. In DNA, the CDR3 is TGCGCCAGCAGTCAGCCGGGACAGGGGTCTGGAAACACCATATATTTT.

The chain joins TRBV6-1 to TRBJ1-3; 9 bases line up with TRBD1. Germline CDR1 MNHNS, CDR2 SASEGT. This CDR3 contains 14 residues. V was pared by 6 bases and J by 4 bases, with 4 bases of the junction left unmatched. The CDR3 sequence is CASRVGQGGNTIYF. CDR3 DNA: TGTGCCAGCAGGGTGGGACAGGGAGGAAACACCATATATTTT.

The rearrangement uses TRBV7-9 and TRBJ1-4; 8 nucleotides align to TRBD1. Unmatched junction bases numbered 6, after V lost 5 bases and J lost 7 bases. CDR1 SEHNR and CDR2 FQNEAQ come from the germline V gene (reference sequence). The CDR3 contains 14 residues. The CDR3 spells CASSGQGASEKLFF. DNA of the CDR3: TGTGCCAGCAGCGGCCAGGGGGCCAGTGAAAAACTGTTTTTT.

The J gene is TRBJ1-1, the V gene TRBV13; D perhaps matches TRBD1 (5 bases). In germline, CDR1 is PRHDT, CDR2 FYEKMQ (reference sequence). Trimming shortened V by 5 bases and J by 8 bases, and 15 bases separated the two germline ends. The CDR3 covers 13 residues. CDR3 region: CASSLTGSDEAFF. The CDR3, as DNA: TGTGCCAGCAGCCTAACAGGTAGTGACGAAGCTTTCTTT.

This clone was observed once. The chain is built from TRBV5-5 and TRBJ2-7, with TRBD1 matching over 9 bases. With V trimmed by 1 base and J by 3 bases, 2 bases remained unmatched. There are 14 residues in the CDR3. Germline V gene lookup returns CDR1 SGHKS and CDR2 YYEKEE (reference sequence). The CDR3 coding sequence is TGTGCCAGCAGCTTGTCGGGACAGGGCTACGAGCAGTACTTC. Translating gives CASSLSGQGYEQYF.

The J gene is TRBJ1-2, the V gene TRBV29-1; no definite D call. CDR3 length: 11 residues. Trimming took 5 bases from V and 13 from J, leaving 17 bases between them. Germline V gene lookup returns CDR1 SQVTM and CDR2 ANQGSEA. The CDR3 DNA is TGCAGCGTTCTGGACGAGAGGGCGGTCACCTTC. Protein product: CSVLDERAVTF.

This chain joins TRBV19 and TRBJ1-1; D ambiguous. There are 15 residues in the CDR3. Germline CDR1 reads LNHDA; CDR2 reads SQIVND (reference sequence). The V end was cut by 9 bases, the J end by 0 bases, with 17 bases between. In DNA, the CDR3 is TGTGCCAGCTCCCAGCCAGCCCCCATGAACACTGAAGCTTTCTTT. It encodes CASSQPAPMNTEAFF.

This rearrangement joins TRBV2 to TRBJ2-3; 7 bases are a match to TRBD2. The germline V gene has CDR1 SNHLY and CDR2 FYNNEI. V lost 3 bases, J lost 2 bases, and 5 bases stayed unmatched. The CDR3 sequence is 15 residues long. The CDR3 DNA reads as TGTGCCAGCAGTGATGAGGGAGGGAACACAGATACGCAGTATTTT. Translating gives CASSDEGGNTDTQYF.

This clone is large in the sample. The sample has other DNA sequences that encode this CDR3 too. This chain uses TRBV7-9 with TRBJ1-2; no definite D call. The CDR3 is 13 amino acids. From germline, CDR1 is SEHNR and CDR2 FQNEAQ (reference sequence). V was trimmed by 5 bases and J by 3 bases, leaving 10 bases between them. The CDR3 coding sequence is TGTGCCAGCAGCGGTAACACCTACTATGGCTACACCTTC. Amino acid sequence: CASSGNTYYGYTF.

This clone has only one observation. V and J are TRBV4-1 and TRBJ1-5, with D tentatively TRBD1 (5 bases). This CDR3 is 14 amino acids long. Germline CDR1 reads MGHRA; CDR2 reads YSYEKL. With 1 base removed from V and 7 bases from J, the gap between germline ends came to 11 bases. The CDR3 here is CASSQGSGEQPQHF. For the CDR3, the DNA is TGCGCCAGCAGCCAAGGTTCGGGGGAACAGCCCCAGCATTTT.

In its sample, this clone was seen once. Sequence at one end of the junction differs from germline and may be a read error. The rearrangement joins TRBV12-5 to TRBJ2-1; weak D call: TRBD2 (6 bases). Germline values: CDR1 LGHNT, CDR2 FRNRAP. The CDR3 runs 17 residues. The DNA of the CDR3 is TGTACTAGTGGTTTGGTGGGACGGCCAGCGGGCTACAATGAGCAGTTCTTC. The encoded protein is CTSGLVGRPAGYNEQFF. The whole variable domain, filled in from reference TRBV12-5 and TRBJ2-1, reads DARVTQTPRHKVTEMGQEVTMRCQPILGHNTVFWYRQTMMQGLELLAYFRNRAPLDDSGMPKDRFSAEMPDATLATLKIQPSEPRDSAVYFCTSGLVGRPAGYNEQFFGPGTRLTVL.

The table lists this clone with a count of one. V and J are TRBV27 and TRBJ2-3, with 7 bases identical to TRBD2. CDR3 length equals 13 residues. Per germline, CDR1 MNHEY and CDR2 SMNVEV (reference sequence). J gave up 4 bases and V 6 bases, and 4 bases lay outside the gene matches. The CDR3 loop is CASRRLAADTQYF. The CDR3 bases are TGTGCCAGCAGACGTCTAGCGGCAGATACGCAGTATTTT.

In this sample, this clone turned up a few times. This chain uses TRBV11-1 with TRBJ1-1; D ambiguous. The length of the CDR3 is 13 residues. Looked up from germline, CDR1 is SGHAT and CDR2 is FQDESV (reference sequence). V was shortened by 2 bases and J by 2 bases, with 6 bases between the two germline ends. DNA for the CDR3: TGTGCCAGCAGCTTATACGGCAACACTGAAGCTTTCTTT. This codes for CASSLYGNTEAFF.

This clone came up once. V and J are TRBV2 and TRBJ1-6; 7 bases are shared with TRBD1. V shed 7 bases, J shed 7 bases, and the junction held 13 bases outside the gene matches. The CDR3 totals 16 residues. Per the germline V gene, CDR1 is SNHLY and CDR2 is FYNNEI. CDR3 in DNA: TGTGCCAGCACGGAAGGCTCAGGGGACAGAAATTCACCCCTCCACTTT. This codes for CASTEGSGDRNSPLHF.

This chain links TRBV18 with TRBJ2-7; tentative D call: TRBD2 (6 bases). Trimming removed 0 bases from V and 0 bases from J, with 12 bases in between. The CDR3 extends over 16 amino acids. The germline CDR1 and CDR2 sequences are KGHSH and LQKENI. The CDR3 reads CASSPPAGRSSYEQYF. The CDR3 DNA is TGTGCCAGCTCACCACCGGCGGGAAGGAGCTCCTACGAGCAGTACTTC.

The CDR3 spells CASRYGGEYGYTF. CDR3 bases: TGTGCCAGCAGGTACGGGGGGGAATATGGCTACACCTTC. The chain carries TRBV28 and TRBJ1-2; weak D call: TRBD1 (5 bases). Germline V lookup: CDR1 MDHEN, CDR2 SYDVKM. The V and J ends lost 6 bases and 5 bases respectively, with 13 bases between them. This CDR3 has 13 amino acids.

The chain uses TRBV5-4 and TRBJ2-5; 14 bases line up with TRBD2. Unmatched junction bases numbered 4, after V lost 5 bases and J lost 1 base. Germline V gene data show CDR1 as SGHNT and CDR2 as YYREEE (reference sequence). The CDR3 extends over 16 amino acids. The CDR3, as DNA: TGTGCCAGCAGAGGGACTAGCGGGAGCGCCCAAGAGACCCAGTACTTC. This codes for CASRGTSGSAQETQYF.

The chain is built from TRBV6-5 and TRBJ2-1; D may be TRBD1 (5 bases). The germline gives CDR1 MNHEY, CDR2 SVGAGI. The CDR3 has 13 residues. V was clipped by 4 bases and J by 9 bases, with 13 bases between them. The CDR3 bases are TGTGCCAGCAGTTGGGAAAGGGGCGGTGAGCAGTTCTTC. It translates to CASSWERGGEQFF.

V and J are TRBV6-1 and TRBJ2-5, with TRBD2 matching over 13 bases. The CDR3 totals 15 residues. Germline V CDR1 and CDR2: MNHNS, SASEGT. Losses at the gene ends were 5 bases for V and 7 bases for J; bases not matched to a gene: 7. The CDR3 DNA sequence: TGTGCCAGCAGTACTACTAGCGGGAGGGCCGGGACCCAGTACTTC. The encoded protein is CASSTTSGRAGTQYF.

This clone was seen a few times. Here the CDR3 DNA reads TGTGCCAGCAGCCAAGGGGTGGCAACTGAAGCTTTCTTT. The encoded protein is CASSQGVATEAFF. This chain links TRBV14 with TRBJ1-1, with unresolved D. V gave up 1 base and J gave up 5 bases, with 8 bases separating them. Germline lookup yields CDR1 SGHDN and CDR2 FVKESK. This CDR3 comprises 13 residues.

V usage is TRBV9 and J usage is TRBJ2-5, with 9 bases aligning to TRBD1. The germline V gene encodes CDR1 SGDLS and CDR2 YYNGEE. V gave up 2 bases and J gave up 4 bases; unmatched junction bases: 6. The CDR3 runs 15 residues. The CDR3 DNA reads TGTGCCAGCAGCGTTGATACAGGGGGCAGAGAGACCCAGTACTTC. Its translation: CASSVDTGGRETQYF.

The CDR3 DNA is TGTGCCAGCAGTGATCCCGGGACAGACTATGGCTACACCTTC. Translating it yields CASSDPGTDYGYTF. The chain is built from TRBV6-1 and TRBJ1-2, with 7 bases matching TRBD1. Germline V gene sequence: CDR1 MNHNS, CDR2 SASEGT. The CDR3 is made up of 14 amino acids. V shed 3 bases, J shed 3 bases, and the junction held 4 bases outside the gene matches.

This chain uses TRBV7-3 with TRBJ2-2; 12 bases match TRBD2. V dropped 0 bases and J dropped 3; count of bases not matched to a gene: 5. Germline V gives CDR1 SGHTA, CDR2 FQGTGA. The CDR3 extends over 18 amino acids. CDR3: CASSLTPSGRAYTGELFF. The CDR3 DNA reads TGTGCCAGCAGCTTAACTCCTAGCGGGAGGGCGTACACCGGGGAGCTGTTTTTT. Combining the CDR3 with reference TRBV7-3 and TRBJ2-2 gives the whole variable domain GAGVSQTPSNKVTEKGKYVELRCDPISGHTALYWYRQSLGQGPEFLIYFQGTGAADDSGLPNDRFFAVRPEGSVSTLKIQRTERGDSAVYLCASSLTPSGRAYTGELFFGEGSRLTVL.

The V gene is TRBV5-5, the J gene TRBJ1-6; D not certain. This CDR3 has 14 amino acids. Germline-derived CDR1 and CDR2 are SGHKS and YYEKEE (reference sequence). Trimming took off 2 bases at V and 8 bases at J, with 11 bases between the two ends. The DNA of the CDR3 is TGTGCCAGCAGCTTAGAGGGTCGGGATTCACCCCTCCACTTT. This gives the protein CASSLEGRDSPLHF.

In regard to this clone: Since the CDR3 does not end with the conserved phenylalanine or tryptophan, this likely comes from a read error. It is unclear where the CDR3 begins or ends on the DNA, so no DNA is shown, and the CDR3 is as TCRdb lists it. The V call is TRBV7-3, the J call TRBJ2-3; the table names TRBD2, a call not compared with the DNA. Germline V gene data show CDR1 as SGHTA and CDR2 as FQGTGA. The CDR3 length is 9 residues, termini included. The CDR3 here is CASSLIPES.

The chain combines TRBV25-1 with TRBJ1-2; D uncertain. V was cut by 3 bases and J by 5 bases, with 16 bases left in between. CDR3 size: 15 residues. In germline, CDR1 is MGHDK, CDR2 SYGVNS. The CDR3 DNA follows: TGTGCCAGCAGTGAGGCTAGGACGGGCGAGTATGGCTACACCTTC. Residues: CASSEARTGEYGYTF.

The V call is TRBV6-6, the J call TRBJ2-3; D perhaps matches TRBD1 (5 bases). Germline V gives CDR1 MNHNY, CDR2 SVGAGI (reference sequence). This CDR3 is built from 14 residues. V was pared by 0 bases and J by 1 base, with 5 bases between. CDR3 nucleotide sequence: TGTGCCAGCAGTTACTCAGGGGGCACAGATACGCAGTATTTT. Translating gives CASSYSGGTDTQYF.

The chain joins TRBV10-3 to TRBJ2-2; D may match TRBD1 or TRBD2 (6 bases each). Looked up from germline, CDR1 is ENHRY and CDR2 is SYGVKD. V lost 9 bases and J lost 6, with 17 bases in between. The CDR3 runs to 14 residues. The CDR3 DNA sequence: TGTGCCATAGAAACAGGGAGGAGACCCGGGGAGCTGTTTTTT. Its translation: CAIETGRRPGELFF.